The present TCR beta chain was sequenced within a study of CD8 T cells in ankylosing spondylitis. The study, taken as a whole, reports: The clones that were linked to disease were reported to be significantly enriched in matched synovial fluid samples from ankylosing spondylitis patients. Prior work had noted some motif variants in reactive arthritis blood and synovial fluid. Apparently characteristic of ankylosing spondylitis blood was a TCR beta motif (about 8 highly homologous variants).

The CDR3 spans 14 residues. Per germline, CDR1 SGHDN and CDR2 FVKESK. V was cut by 4 bases and J by 7 bases, with 13 bases left in between. This clonotype occurred a few times. What it binds is unknown. Quantitative molecular-barcoded 5'-RACE generated the TCR beta libraries. From the 5' RACE reads, TCRdb called clonotypes with MiXCR, one entry per CDR3 protein. Of some 220,000 distinct CDR3 sequences detected, 10% appear once; the ten largest clones hold roughly 2.5%. The sequenced sample was blood, either unsorted or a sorted T cell fraction (not recorded which). V and J are TRBV14 and TRBJ2-2; TRBD2 might be the D (5 bases). The source is a male donor with ankylosing spondylitis or in good health (not recorded which). The DNA for the CDR3 is TGTGCCAGCAGCCGAGTGGGGAGAGACGGGGAGCTGTTTTTT. Its translation is CASSRVGRDGELFF. Filled out from reference TRBV14 and TRBJ2-2, the complete variable domain reads EAGVTQFPSHSVIEKGQTVTLRCDPISGHDNLYWYRRVMGKEIKFLLHFVKESKQDESGMPNNRFLAERTGGTYSTLKVQPAELEDSGVYFCASSRVGRDGELFFGEGSRLTVL.